These 8 T cell receptor beta chains came from one sample sequenced in a study of cytomegalovirus exposure and HLA in healthy donors. 60 Vbeta and 13 Jbeta primers were used in PCR. Sequencing was performed with immunoSEQ multiplex PCR; in TCRdb, only in-frame clones are kept and a portion is missing. The repertoire has 150,000 to 200,000 clones, roughly four fifths of them found once; the top ten carry around 2.5%. The sample was PBMCs. These receptors were collected from a female donor in good health and CMV-seronegative.

This clone was observed a handful of times. A junction end diverges from the germline sequence, so it may reflect a read error. This chain uses TRBV7-9 with TRBJ2-7, with 11 bases that match TRBD2. The CDR3 is 16 amino acids. Germline V gene sequence: CDR1 SEHNR, CDR2 FQNEAQ (reference sequence). In nucleotides, the CDR3 is TGTTCCAGCAGCGCCCCGGGACTAGCGGTCTCCTACGAGCAGTACTTC. As protein: CSSSAPGLAVSYEQYF.

The V gene is TRBV10-3, the J gene TRBJ1-2, with D uncertain. V dropped 3 bases and J dropped 8 bases, with 13 bases sitting between them. The CDR3 runs to 13 residues. Per the germline V gene, CDR1 is ENHRY and CDR2 is SYGVKD. The CDR3 sequence: CAISDPRVSGYTF. The CDR3 coding sequence is TGTGCCATCAGTGACCCTAGAGTAAGCGGCTACACCTTC.

The genes are TRBV7-9 and TRBJ2-1, with D uncertain. This CDR3 spans 12 amino acids. The germline V gene encodes CDR1 SEHNR and CDR2 FQNEAQ (reference sequence). V lost 0 bases, J lost 12 bases, and 9 bases lay in between. The DNA of the CDR3 is TGTGCCAGCAGCTTAGCGCCCGGAGCGCAGTTCTTC. Translating it yields CASSLAPGAQFF.

This clone appeared a few times. The V and J genes are TRBV5-6 and TRBJ2-1, with TRBD2 identical over 9 bases. CDR1 is SGHDT, CDR2 YYEEEE, per germline. This CDR3 region has 15 residues. J gave up 4 bases and V 3 bases, and 5 bases lay outside the gene matches. CDR3: CASSYPSGTYNEQFF. In DNA, the CDR3 is TGTGCCAGCAGCTACCCTAGCGGGACTTACAATGAGCAGTTCTTC.

The rearrangement links TRBV18 to TRBJ1-6, with 9 nucleotides matching TRBD1. Germline CDR1 is KGHSH and CDR2 is LQKENI. This CDR3 is built from 15 residues. Unmatched junction bases numbered 2, after V lost 3 bases and J lost 5 bases. CDR3 bases: TGTGCCAGCTCACCCGGGACAGGGAATAATTCACCCCTCCACTTT. Translating gives CASSPGTGNNSPLHF.

The gene calls are TRBV7-3 and TRBJ1-6; D is perhaps TRBD1 (6 bases). V shed 5 bases and J shed 9 bases, with 14 bases lying between them. Germline CDR1 SGHTA, CDR2 FQGTGA. CDR3 length equals 14 residues. The CDR3 region has the DNA TGTGCCAGCAGCACAACAGGGCGAGGTTCACCCCTCCACTTT. It specifies CASSTTGRGSPLHF.

The rearrangement uses TRBV7-3 and TRBJ1-1; D not certain. Trimming removed 6 bases from V and 0 bases from J, with 11 bases in between. The CDR3 sequence is 14 residues long. Looked up from germline, CDR1 is SGHTA and CDR2 is FQGTGA. In DNA, the CDR3 is TGTGCCAGCAGGCTCACGAGGATGAACACTGAAGCTTTCTTT. It codes for CASRLTRMNTEAFF.

The V and J genes are TRBV28 and TRBJ1-1; 9 nucleotides line up with TRBD1. Germline lookup yields CDR1 MDHEN and CDR2 SYDVKM. The CDR3 is 15 amino acids. With 4 bases clipped from V and 4 bases from J, the junction kept 7 bases outside the gene matches. The CDR3 DNA reads TGTGCCAGCAGTTCCTACAGGGGGCGCGGCACTGAAGCTTTCTTT. Its translation: CASSSYRGRGTEAFF.